This T cell receptor (beta chain) comes out of a study of blood T cell repertoires in COVID-19. About the study: The samples span acute and convalescent COVID-19 from the United States, Italy and Spain. PBMCs, B-cell-depleted T cells, or T cells provided the cDNA or gDNA that made up the material.

Original methodology: It was from reference gene primer amplification that nucleated cell counts were estimated. Method: immunoSEQ multiplex PCR; TCRdb's copy keeps in-frame clones and lacks some. V and J calls and clone size are given by that table; D and trimming were obtained from the DNA. This sample has 100,000 to 120,000 clones, with about 88% found just once. CDR1 and CDR2 from the germline V gene are SGHNT and YENEEA. The CDR3 sequence is 12 residues long. V dropped 0 bases and J dropped 9 bases, with 6 bases sitting between them. This sequence joins TRBV11-3 and TRBJ2-1; D remains ambiguous. The specimen was peripheral blood. This TCR came from a woman between 65 and 79 years old who had recovered from COVID-19. This CDR3 is CASSLDLGEQFF. The CDR3 region has the DNA TGTGCCAGCAGCTTAGATCTCGGTGAGCAGTTCTTC.